This TCR beta chain was documented in a study of control samples from healthy donors and cancer patients. This clone was found a few times. Clones were sequenced by immunoSEQ multiplex PCR, and TCRdb holds only the in-frame ones, with some missing. The profile shows approximately 100,000 clones, 92% of them singletons. This clonotype was sampled from a human donor in good health. The donor label of this sample is uncertain. The specimen was blood.

CDR3 bases: TGTGCCAGTAGTATTACATGGCAGCCCCAGCATTTT. It yields the protein CASSITWQPQHF. The chain employs TRBV19 and TRBJ1-5; D is uncertain. CDR1 and CDR2 from the germline V gene are LNHDA and SQIVND (reference sequence). Trimming pared 3 bases from V and 7 bases from J, leaving 7 bases between. The CDR3 length is 12 residues.